This T cell receptor beta chain was documented in a study of OX40 agonist ivuxolimab in advanced cancers. Broader study findings: At 0.1 to 3.0 mg/kg, CD4+ and CD8+ blood T cells expanded clonally by week 6. Near-lowest levels of clonal expansion characterized partial responders at 0.1-3.0 mg/kg. Determination of antigen specificity was not performed for the expanded peripheral T cells.

In regard to this clone: Antigen unknown.

Measured with immunoSEQ multiplex PCR; TCRdb has only the in-frame clones, and not every one. The sample records some 77,000 clones, around 83% being singletons. In germline, CDR1 is SGHRS, CDR2 YFSETQ. After removal of 2 bases from V and 5 bases from J, the junction contained 4 bases not matched to a gene. The CDR3 is made up of 14 amino acids. The chain employs TRBV5-1 and TRBJ2-7; 10 bases agree with TRBD1. The receptor was derived from an adult with an advanced solid tumor such as melanoma, head and neck, liver or kidney cancer. Source: CD4+ or CD8+ T cells sorted from blood, taken in a trial of the OX40 agonist ivuxolimab. DNA of the CDR3: TGCGCCAGCAGCTTTGGGGACAGGGGTAACGAGCAGTACTTC. The encoded protein is CASSFGDRGNEQYF.